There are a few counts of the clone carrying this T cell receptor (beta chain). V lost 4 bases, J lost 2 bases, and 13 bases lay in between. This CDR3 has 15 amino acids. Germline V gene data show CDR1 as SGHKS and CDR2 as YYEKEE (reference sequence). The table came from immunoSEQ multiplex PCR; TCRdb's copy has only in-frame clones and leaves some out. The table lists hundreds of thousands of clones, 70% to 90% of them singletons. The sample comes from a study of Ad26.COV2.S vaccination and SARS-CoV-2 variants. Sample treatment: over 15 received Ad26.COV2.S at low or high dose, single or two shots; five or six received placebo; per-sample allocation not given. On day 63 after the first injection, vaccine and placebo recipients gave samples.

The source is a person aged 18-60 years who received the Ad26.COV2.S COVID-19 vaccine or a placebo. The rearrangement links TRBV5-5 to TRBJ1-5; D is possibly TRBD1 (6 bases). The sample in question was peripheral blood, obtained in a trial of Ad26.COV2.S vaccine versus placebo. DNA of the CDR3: TGTGCCAGCAGCGCCGAACAGGGCGGCAATCAGCCCCAGCATTTT. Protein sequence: CASSAEQGGNQPQHF.